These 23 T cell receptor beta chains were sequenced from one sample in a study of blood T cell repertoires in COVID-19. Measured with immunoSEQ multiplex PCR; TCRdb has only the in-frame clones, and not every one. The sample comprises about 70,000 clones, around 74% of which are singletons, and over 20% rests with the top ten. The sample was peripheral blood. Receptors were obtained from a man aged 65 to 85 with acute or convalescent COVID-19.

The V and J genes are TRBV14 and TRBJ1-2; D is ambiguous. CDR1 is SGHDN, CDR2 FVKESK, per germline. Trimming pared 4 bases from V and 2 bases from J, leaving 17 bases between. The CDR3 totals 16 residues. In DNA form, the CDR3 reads TGTGCCAGCAGCCCAACCGGGAAGGGTCGGAACTATGGCTACACCTTC. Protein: CASSPTGKGRNYGYTF.

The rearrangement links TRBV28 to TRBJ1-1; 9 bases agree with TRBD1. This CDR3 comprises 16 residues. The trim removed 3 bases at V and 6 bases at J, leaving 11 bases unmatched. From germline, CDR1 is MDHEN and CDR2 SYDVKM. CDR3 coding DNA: TGTGCCAGCAGTTTGTCGGGACAGGGAGTTTACGCTGAAGCTTTCTTT. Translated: CASSLSGQGVYAEAFF.

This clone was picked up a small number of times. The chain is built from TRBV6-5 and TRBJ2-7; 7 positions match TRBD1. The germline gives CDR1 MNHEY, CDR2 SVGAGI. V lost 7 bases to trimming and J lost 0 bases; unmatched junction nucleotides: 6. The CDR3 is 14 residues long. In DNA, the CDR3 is TGTGCCAGCACCTTCGGGGACAGCTCCTACGAGCAGTACTTC. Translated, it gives CASTFGDSSYEQYF.

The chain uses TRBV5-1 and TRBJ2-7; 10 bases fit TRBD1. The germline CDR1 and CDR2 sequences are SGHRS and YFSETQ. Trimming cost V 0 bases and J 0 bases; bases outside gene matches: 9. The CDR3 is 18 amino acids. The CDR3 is CASSLVPGTGASSYEQYF. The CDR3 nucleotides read TGCGCCAGCAGCTTGGTACCCGGGACAGGGGCCTCCTCCTACGAGCAGTACTTC. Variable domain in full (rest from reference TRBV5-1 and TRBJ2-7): KAGVTQTPRYLIKTRGQQVTLSCSPISGHRSVSWYQQTPGQGLQFLFEYFSETQRNKGNFPGRFSGRQFSNSRSEMNVSTLELGDSALYLCASSLVPGTGASSYEQYFGPGTRLTVT.

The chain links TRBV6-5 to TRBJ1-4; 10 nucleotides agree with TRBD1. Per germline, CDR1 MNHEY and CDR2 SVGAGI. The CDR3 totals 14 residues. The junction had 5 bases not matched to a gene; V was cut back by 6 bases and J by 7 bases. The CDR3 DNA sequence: TGTGCCAGCAGCCCCGGGACAGGGGCTGAAAAACTGTTTTTT. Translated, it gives CASSPGTGAEKLFF.

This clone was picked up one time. The CDR3 nucleotides are TGTGCCAGTAGTTCGTTCTCAGCGGGAGTAGGCACAGATACGCAGTATTTT. Its protein product is CASSSFSAGVGTDTQYF. The J gene is TRBJ2-3, the V gene TRBV19, with TRBD2 identical over 8 bases. CDR1 is LNHDA, CDR2 SQIVND, per germline (reference sequence). This CDR3 has 17 residues. V gave up 5 bases and J gave up 1 base; unmatched junction bases: 11.

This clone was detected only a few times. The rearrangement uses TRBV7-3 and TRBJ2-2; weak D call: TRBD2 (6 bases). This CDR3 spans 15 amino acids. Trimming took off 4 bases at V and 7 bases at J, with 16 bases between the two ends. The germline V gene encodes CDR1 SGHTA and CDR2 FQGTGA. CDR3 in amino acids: CASSSPGGGSGELFF. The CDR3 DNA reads TGTGCCAGCAGCTCCCCAGGTGGGGGGAGCGGGGAGCTGTTTTTT.

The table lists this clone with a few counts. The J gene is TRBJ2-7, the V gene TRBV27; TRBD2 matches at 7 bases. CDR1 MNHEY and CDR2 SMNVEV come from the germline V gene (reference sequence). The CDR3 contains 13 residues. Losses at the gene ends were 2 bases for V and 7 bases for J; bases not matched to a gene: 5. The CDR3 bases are TGTGCCAGCAGTTTAAATGGGGAGGGGGAGCAGTACTTC. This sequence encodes CASSLNGEGEQYF.

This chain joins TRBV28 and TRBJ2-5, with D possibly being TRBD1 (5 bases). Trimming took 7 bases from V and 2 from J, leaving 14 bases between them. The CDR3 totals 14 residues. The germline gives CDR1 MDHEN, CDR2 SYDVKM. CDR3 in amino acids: CASTSMGQQETQYF. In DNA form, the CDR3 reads TGTGCCAGCACCAGCATGGGGCAGCAAGAGACCCAGTACTTC.

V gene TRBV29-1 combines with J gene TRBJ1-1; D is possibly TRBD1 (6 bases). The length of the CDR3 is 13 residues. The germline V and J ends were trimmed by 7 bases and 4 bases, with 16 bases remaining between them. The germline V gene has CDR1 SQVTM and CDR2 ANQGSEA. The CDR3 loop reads CSARTVTGTEAFF. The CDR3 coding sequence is TGCAGCGCCCGGACAGTTACCGGCACTGAAGCTTTCTTT.

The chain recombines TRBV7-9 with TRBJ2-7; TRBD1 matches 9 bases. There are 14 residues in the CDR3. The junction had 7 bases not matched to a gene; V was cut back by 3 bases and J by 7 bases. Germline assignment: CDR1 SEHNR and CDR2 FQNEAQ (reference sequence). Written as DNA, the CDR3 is TGTGCCAGCAGCTTGCCGGGACAGGGTCCTGAGCAGTACTTC. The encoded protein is CASSLPGQGPEQYF. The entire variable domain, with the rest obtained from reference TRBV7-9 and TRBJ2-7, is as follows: DTGVSQNPRHKITKRGQNVTFRCDPISEHNRLYWYRQTLGQGPEFLTYFQNEAQLEKSRLLSDRFSAERPKGSFSTLEIQRTEQGDSAMYLCASSLPGQGPEQYFGPGTRLTVT.

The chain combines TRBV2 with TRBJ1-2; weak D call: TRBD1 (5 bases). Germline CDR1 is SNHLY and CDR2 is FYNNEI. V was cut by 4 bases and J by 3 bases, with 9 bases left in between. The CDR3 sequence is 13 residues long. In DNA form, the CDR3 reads TGTGCCAGCAGTGTGGACAACTACTATGGCTACACCTTC. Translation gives CASSVDNYYGYTF.

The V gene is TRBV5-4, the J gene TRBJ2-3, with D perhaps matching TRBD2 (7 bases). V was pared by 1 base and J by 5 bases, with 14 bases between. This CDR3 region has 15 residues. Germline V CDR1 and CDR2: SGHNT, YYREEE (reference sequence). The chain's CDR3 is CASSLPGVAGDTQYF. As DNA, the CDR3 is TGTGCCAGCAGCTTGCCAGGGGTAGCGGGAGATACGCAGTATTTT.

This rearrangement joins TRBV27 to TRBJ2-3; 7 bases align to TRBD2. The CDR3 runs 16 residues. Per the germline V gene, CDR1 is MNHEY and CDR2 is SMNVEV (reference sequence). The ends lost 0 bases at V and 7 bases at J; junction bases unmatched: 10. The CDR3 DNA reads TGTGCCAGCAGTTTATCGATAGGTGCTAGCGGATATACGCAGTATTTT. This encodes CASSLSIGASGYTQYF.

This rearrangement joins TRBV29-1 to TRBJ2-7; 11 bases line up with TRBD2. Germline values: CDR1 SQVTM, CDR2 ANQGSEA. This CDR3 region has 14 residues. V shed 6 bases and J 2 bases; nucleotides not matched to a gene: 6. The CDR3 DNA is TGCAGCGTGAGTTCTAGCGGGAGGCCCTACGAGCAGTACTTC. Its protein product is CSVSSSGRPYEQYF.

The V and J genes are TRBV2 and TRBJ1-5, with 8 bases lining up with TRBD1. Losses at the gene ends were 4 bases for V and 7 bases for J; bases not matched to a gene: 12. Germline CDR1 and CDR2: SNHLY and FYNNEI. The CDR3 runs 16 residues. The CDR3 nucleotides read TGTGCCAGCAGTGGAACAGGGGGTGCGGGGTGGCAGCCCCAGCATTTT. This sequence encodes CASSGTGGAGWQPQHF.

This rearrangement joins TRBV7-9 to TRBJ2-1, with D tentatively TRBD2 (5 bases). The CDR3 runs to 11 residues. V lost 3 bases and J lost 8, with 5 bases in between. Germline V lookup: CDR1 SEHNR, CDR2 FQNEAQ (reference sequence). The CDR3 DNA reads TGTGCCAGCAGCTTGGACTATGAGCAGTTCTTC. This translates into CASSLDYEQFF. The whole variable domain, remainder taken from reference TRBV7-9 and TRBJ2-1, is DTGVSQNPRHKITKRGQNVTFRCDPISEHNRLYWYRQTLGQGPEFLTYFQNEAQLEKSRLLSDRFSAERPKGSFSTLEIQRTEQGDSAMYLCASSLDYEQFFGPGTRLTVL.

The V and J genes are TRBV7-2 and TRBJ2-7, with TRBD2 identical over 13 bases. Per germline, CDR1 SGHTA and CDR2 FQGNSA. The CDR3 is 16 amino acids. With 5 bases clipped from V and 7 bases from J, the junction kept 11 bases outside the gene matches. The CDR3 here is CASSPPGLAGSGEQYF. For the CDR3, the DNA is TGTGCCAGCAGCCCTCCGGGACTAGCGGGATCTGGTGAGCAGTACTTC. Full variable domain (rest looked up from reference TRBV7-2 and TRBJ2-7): GAGVSQSPSNKVTEKGKDVELRCDPISGHTALYWYRQSLGQGLEFLIYFQGNSAPDKSGLPSDRFSAERTGGSVSTLTIQRTQQEDSAVYLCASSPPGLAGSGEQYFGPGTRLTVT.

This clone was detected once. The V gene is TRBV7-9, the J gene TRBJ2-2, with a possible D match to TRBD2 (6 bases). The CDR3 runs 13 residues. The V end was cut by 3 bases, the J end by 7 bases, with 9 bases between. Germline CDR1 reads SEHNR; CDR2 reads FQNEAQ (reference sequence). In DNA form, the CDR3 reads TGTGCCAGCAGCTTCGGACTATTCGGGGAGCTGTTTTTT. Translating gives CASSFGLFGELFF.

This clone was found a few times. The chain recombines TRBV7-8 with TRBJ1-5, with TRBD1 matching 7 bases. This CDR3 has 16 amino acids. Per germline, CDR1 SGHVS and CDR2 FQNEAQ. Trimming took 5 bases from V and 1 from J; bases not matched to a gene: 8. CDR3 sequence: CASSRDQGGSNQPQHF. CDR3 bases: TGTGCCAGCAGCCGAGACCAGGGGGGAAGCAATCAGCCCCAGCATTTT.

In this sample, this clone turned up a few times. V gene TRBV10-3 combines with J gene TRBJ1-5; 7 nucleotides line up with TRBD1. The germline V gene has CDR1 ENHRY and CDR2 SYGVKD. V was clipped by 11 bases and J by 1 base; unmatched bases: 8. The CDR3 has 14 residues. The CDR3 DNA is TGTGCCGCGGGACAGCTTGTGAGCAATCAGCCCCAGCATTTT. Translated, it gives CAAGQLVSNQPQHF.

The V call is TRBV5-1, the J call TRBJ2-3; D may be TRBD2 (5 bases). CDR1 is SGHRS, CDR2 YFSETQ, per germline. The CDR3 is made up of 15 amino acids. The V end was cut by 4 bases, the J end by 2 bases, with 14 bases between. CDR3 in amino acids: CASSPGNGPTDTQYF. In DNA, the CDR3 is TGCGCCAGCAGCCCGGGAAATGGCCCCACAGATACGCAGTATTTT. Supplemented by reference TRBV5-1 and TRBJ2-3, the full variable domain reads KAGVTQTPRYLIKTRGQQVTLSCSPISGHRSVSWYQQTPGQGLQFLFEYFSETQRNKGNFPGRFSGRQFSNSRSEMNVSTLELGDSALYLCASSPGNGPTDTQYFGPGTRLTVL.

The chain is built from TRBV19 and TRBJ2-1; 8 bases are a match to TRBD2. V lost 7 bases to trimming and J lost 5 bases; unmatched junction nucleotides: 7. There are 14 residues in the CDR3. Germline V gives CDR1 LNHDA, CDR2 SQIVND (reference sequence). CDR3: CASKATSAHNEQFF. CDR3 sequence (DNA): TGTGCCAGTAAGGCGACTAGCGCCCACAATGAGCAGTTCTTC.